The T cell receptor beta chain under discussion was sequenced for a study of T cells in Graves' hyperthyroidism and ophthalmopathy (dated by TCRdb to the late 2010s). Study-level background: Peripheral blood was sampled at the time of initial diagnosis, prior to any treatment. TCR V-J signatures able to tell the groups apart were searched for in a discovery cohort of 95 to 100 patients, of whom 40 to 45 had Graves' ophthalmopathy and about 60 had stable Graves' hyperthyroidism. Whether ophthalmopathy could be predicted prospectively was tested in an independent validation cohort made up of under 20 hyperthyroidism patients plus 17 patients who later progressed to ophthalmopathy. For training and testing, the 80 to 100 patients in the discovery cohort were randomly divided in a 7:3 ratio. In roughly six Graves' hyperthyroidism patients, the study also compared T-cell repertoires from thyroid tissue with T-cell repertoires from blood. Once sampling was done, hyperthyroidism patients were given methimazole at a starting dose of 30 mg daily, whereas ophthalmopathy patients were given high-dose intravenous methylprednisolone. The paper reports TCR Vbeta CDR3 sequencing of more than 120 peripheral blood samples: 43 ophthalmopathy, fewer than 80 hyperthyroidism and around 17 progressor patients.

This clonotype was recorded at least ten times. Its specific antigen is unknown. Base qualities are not at hand, and no much larger clone is one base apart. Broad study findings and their caveats: Most expanded thyroid clonotypes (frequency above 0.001) were also detected in blood, suggesting blood repertoires may reflect thyroid immune responses. In cross-validation, a model built on a 13 V-J signature told ophthalmopathy apart from stable hyperthyroidism with 87.88% sensitivity and about 81% specificity, and in testing the same model reached 80%/75%. No statistical method was used to set the sample size in advance, and investigators knew the group allocation. In validation, progression to ophthalmopathy was predicted by the model with around 70% sensitivity and nearly 75% specificity, a median of about 6.8 months before onset.

Per the germline V gene (reference sequence), LNHNV is the CDR1 and YYDKDF is the CDR2. The CDR3 runs 14 residues from the cysteine to the phenylalanine. This entry keeps only the CDR3 DNA: 42 bases, framed from base 1. V and J are truncated by 0 bases and 7 bases respectively, leaving an intervening sequence of 12 bases. Stable Graves' hyperthyroidism was defined as no progression to ophthalmopathy during 18 months of follow-up. Hyperthyroidism patients were newly diagnosed, had a disease duration of under 2 months, and were aged 18 to 65 years. Exclusion was applied to patients with uncontrolled infections, other autoimmune diseases, pregnancy or lactation. Diagnoses relied on clinical symptoms, serum thyroxine and TRAb, thyroid ultrasound and orbital computed tomography. PBMCs were separated from under 11 ml of fresh peripheral blood using Ficoll-Paque density gradient centrifugation. Total RNA was extracted using Trizol reagent, and RNA quality was assessed on an Agilent 2100 Bioanalyzer.

TCR beta CDR3 regions were amplified from RNA transcripts. A first-round RT-PCR of the TCR CDR3 used the HTBI primer set with the Qiagen OneStep RT-PCR kit. A second multiplex PCR round built the libraries, followed by size selection and purification. The libraries were sequenced on an Illumina HiSeq2000 using paired-end 100 bp reads. On the authors' methods: Raw data were processed with SOAPnuke, discarding reads with adapters, uncalled bases, mean Phred below 15, or no exact constant-primer or identifier match. COPE v1.2.5 was used to merge high-quality paired reads, and clonotypes were defined as unique nucleotide sequences. Clonotypes were aligned to IMGT TRBV, TRBD and TRBJ reference segments using MiTCR v1.1. The analysis included only V-J combinations with a frequency above 0.0001, which together covered approximately 99% of the repertoires. A TCS score was defined as the ratio between F50 (clonal expansion) and ExV (chaos), using BLOSUM62-based TCRdist between CDR3 peptides within each V-J. Welch's t-statistics and random forest reduced 450 to 600 V-J features to about 12, which were used in a naive Bayes classifier (R e1071). Using fastp at Q25 and MiXCR, TCRdb reprocessed the public reads and kept productive beta chains. Rows merge per CDR3 protein into single entries with the most common DNA and genes. V and J calls and clone size were set by TCRdb, not the authors. This sample lists about 110,000 distinct CDR3 sequences; 16% were detected once. Less than 50% of the sample is held by the ten biggest clonotypes.

This sequence was found in a woman in her 50s with Graves' hyperthyroidism. The sample taken for sequencing was blood. The chain is assembled from TRBV15 and TRBJ1-2, and perhaps TRBD1 as D gene, on 5 matching bases. This receptor carries the CDR3 CATSRDRDSLGYTF. The sequence in DNA is TGTGCCACCAGCAGAGATCGCGACAGCCTTGGCTACACCTTC.